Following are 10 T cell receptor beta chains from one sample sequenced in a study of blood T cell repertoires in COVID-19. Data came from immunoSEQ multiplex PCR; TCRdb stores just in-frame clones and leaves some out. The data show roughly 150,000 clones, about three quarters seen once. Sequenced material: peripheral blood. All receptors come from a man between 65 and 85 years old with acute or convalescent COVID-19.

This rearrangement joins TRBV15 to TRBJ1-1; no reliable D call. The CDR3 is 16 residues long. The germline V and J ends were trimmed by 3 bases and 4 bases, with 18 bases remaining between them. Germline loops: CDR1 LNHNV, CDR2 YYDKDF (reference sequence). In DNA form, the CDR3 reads TGTGCCACCAGCAGGATCCGCAGCGGGTTCGGCACTGAAGCTTTCTTT. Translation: CATSRIRSGFGTEAFF.

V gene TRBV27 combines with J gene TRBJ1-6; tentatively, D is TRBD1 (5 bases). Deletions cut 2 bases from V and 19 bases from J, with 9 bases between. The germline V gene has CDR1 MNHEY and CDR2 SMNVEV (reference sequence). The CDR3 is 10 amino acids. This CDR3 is CASSLRQTHF. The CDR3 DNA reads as TGTGCCAGCAGTTTACGACAGACGCACTTT.

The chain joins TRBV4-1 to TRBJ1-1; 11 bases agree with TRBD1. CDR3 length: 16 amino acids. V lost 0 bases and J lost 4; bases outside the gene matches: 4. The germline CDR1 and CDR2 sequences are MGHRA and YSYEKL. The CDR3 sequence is CASSQDWGQGGTEAFF. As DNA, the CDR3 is TGCGCCAGCAGCCAAGATTGGGGACAGGGGGGCACTGAAGCTTTCTTT.

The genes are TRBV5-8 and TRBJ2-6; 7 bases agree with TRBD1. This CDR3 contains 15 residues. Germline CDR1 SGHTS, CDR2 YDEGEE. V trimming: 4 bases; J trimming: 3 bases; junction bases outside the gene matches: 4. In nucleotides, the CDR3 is TGTGCCAGCAGCCACAGGGGTCGTGGGGCCAACGTCCTGACTTTC. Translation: CASSHRGRGANVLTF. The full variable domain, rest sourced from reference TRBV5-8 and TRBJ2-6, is EAGVTQSPTHLIKTRGQQATLRCSPISGHTSVYWYQQALGLGLQFLLWYDEGEERNRGNFPPRFSGRQFPNYSSELNVNALELEDSALYLCASSHRGRGANVLTFGAGSRLTVL.

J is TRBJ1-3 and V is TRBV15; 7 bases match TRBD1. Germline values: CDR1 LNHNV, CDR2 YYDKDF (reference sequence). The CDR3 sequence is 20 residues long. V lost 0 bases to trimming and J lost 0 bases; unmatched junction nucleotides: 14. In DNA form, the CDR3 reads TGTGCCACCAGCAGAGATAGTAATGCAGGGGGAGGCCTCTCTGGAAACACCATATATTTT. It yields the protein CATSRDSNAGGGLSGNTIYF. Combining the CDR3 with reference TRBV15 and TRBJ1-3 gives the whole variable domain DAMVIQNPRYQVTQFGKPVTLSCSQTLNHNVMYWYQQKSSQAPKLLFHYYDKDFNNEADTPDNFQSRRPNTSFCFLDIRSPGLGDTAMYLCATSRDSNAGGGLSGNTIYFGEGSWLTVV.

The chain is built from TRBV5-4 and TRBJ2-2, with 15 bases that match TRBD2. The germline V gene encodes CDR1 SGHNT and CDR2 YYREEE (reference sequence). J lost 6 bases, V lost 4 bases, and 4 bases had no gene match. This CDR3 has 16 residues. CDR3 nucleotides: TGTGCCAGCAGCCCACGGACTAGCGGGGGGGCCGGGGAGCTGTTTTTT. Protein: CASSPRTSGGAGELFF.

The DNA of the CDR3 is TGCGCCAGCAGCTGGCATGGGCGCTTAGACACAGATACGCAGTATTTT. Amino acids: CASSWHGRLDTDTQYF. This chain joins TRBV5-1 and TRBJ2-3; D remains unclear. The length of the CDR3 is 16 residues. Trimming left V 3 bases short and J 2 bases short, with 16 bases between. Germline loops: CDR1 SGHRS, CDR2 YFSETQ.

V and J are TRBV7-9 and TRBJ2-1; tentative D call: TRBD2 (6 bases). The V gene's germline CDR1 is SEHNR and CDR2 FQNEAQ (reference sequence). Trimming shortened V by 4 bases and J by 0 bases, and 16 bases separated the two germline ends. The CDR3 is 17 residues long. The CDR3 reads CASSSPRRGNSYNEQFF. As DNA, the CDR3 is TGTGCCAGCAGCTCCCCCAGGCGGGGCAACTCCTACAATGAGCAGTTCTTC. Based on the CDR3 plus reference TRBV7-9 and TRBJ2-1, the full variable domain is DTGVSQNPRHKITKRGQNVTFRCDPISEHNRLYWYRQTLGQGPEFLTYFQNEAQLEKSRLLSDRFSAERPKGSFSTLEIQRTEQGDSAMYLCASSSPRRGNSYNEQFFGPGTRLTVL.

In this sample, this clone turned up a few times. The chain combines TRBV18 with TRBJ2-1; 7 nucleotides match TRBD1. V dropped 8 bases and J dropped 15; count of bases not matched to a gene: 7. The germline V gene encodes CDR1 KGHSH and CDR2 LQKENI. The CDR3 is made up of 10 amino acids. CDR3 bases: TGTGCCAGCCTGGGACAGTCATTGTTCTTC. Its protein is CASLGQSLFF.

CDR3 residues: CASEDRMNTEAFF. CDR3 in DNA: TGTGCCAGCGAGGACAGGATGAACACTGAAGCTTTCTTT. V and J are TRBV12-3 or TRBV12-4 and TRBJ1-1; 7 bases agree with TRBD1. The CDR3 runs 13 residues. J lost 0 bases, V lost 8 bases, and 3 bases had no gene match.